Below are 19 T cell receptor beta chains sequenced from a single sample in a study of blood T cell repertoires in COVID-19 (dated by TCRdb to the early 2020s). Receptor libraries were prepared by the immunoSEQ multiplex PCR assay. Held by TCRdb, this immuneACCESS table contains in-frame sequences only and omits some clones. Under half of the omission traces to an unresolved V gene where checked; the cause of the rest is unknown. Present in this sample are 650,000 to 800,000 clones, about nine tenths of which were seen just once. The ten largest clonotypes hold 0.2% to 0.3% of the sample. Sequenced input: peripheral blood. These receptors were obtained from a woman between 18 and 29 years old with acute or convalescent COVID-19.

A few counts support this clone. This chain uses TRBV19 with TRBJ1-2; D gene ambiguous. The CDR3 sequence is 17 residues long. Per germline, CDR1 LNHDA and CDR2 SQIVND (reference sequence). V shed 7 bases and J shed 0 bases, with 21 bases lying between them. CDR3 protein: CASNQRRRDPANYGYTF. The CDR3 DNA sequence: TGTGCCAGTAACCAACGCCGCCGGGATCCGGCTAACTATGGCTACACCTTC.

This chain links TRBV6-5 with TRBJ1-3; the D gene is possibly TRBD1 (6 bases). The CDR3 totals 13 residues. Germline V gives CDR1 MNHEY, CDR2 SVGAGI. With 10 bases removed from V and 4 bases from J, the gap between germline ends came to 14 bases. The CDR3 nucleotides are TGTGCCACATTCAGGGGATCCGGAAACACCATATATTTT. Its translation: CATFRGSGNTIYF.

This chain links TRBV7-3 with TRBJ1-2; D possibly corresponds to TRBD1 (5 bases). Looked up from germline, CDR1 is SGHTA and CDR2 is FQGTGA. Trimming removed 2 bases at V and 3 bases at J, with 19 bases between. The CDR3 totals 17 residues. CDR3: CASSLVPGRQLDYGYTF. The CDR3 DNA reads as TGTGCCAGCAGCTTAGTCCCAGGGAGGCAGTTGGACTATGGCTACACCTTC.

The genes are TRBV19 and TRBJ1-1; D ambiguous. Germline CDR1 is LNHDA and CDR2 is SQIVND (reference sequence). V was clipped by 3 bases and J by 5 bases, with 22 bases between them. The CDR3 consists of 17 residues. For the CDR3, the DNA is TGTGCCAGTAGTATGGTGAGCCCATCCCCTTATTATACTGAAGCTTTCTTT. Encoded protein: CASSMVSPSPYYTEAFF.

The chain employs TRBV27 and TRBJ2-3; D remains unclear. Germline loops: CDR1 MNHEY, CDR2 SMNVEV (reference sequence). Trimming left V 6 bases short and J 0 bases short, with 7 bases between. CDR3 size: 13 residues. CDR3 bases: TGTGCCAGCAGGAGCCTGAGCACAGATACGCAGTATTTT. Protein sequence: CASRSLSTDTQYF.

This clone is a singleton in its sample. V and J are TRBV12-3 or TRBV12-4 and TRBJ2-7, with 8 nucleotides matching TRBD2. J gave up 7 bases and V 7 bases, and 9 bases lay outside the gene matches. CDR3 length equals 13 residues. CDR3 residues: CASTRGGAEEQYF. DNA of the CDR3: TGTGCCAGCACCCGGGGGGGGGCAGAGGAGCAGTACTTC.

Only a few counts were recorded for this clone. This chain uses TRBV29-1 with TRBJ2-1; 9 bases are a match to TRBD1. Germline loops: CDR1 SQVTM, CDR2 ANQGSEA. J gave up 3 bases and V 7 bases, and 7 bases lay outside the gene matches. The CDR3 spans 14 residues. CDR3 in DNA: TGCAGCGCTACGACGGGACAGGGCTACAATGAGCAGTTCTTC. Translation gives CSATTGQGYNEQFF.

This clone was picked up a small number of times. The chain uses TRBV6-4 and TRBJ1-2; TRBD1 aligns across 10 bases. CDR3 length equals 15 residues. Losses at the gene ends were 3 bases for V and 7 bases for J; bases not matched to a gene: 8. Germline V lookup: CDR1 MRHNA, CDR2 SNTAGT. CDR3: CASSESEDRGTGYTF. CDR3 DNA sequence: TGTGCCAGCAGTGAGAGCGAGGACAGGGGGACTGGCTACACCTTC.

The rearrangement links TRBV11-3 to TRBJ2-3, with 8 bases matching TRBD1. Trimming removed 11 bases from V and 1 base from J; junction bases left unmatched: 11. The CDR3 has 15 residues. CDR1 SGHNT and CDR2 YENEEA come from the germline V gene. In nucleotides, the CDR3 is TGTGCCGCCCCGCCCCCGGGACAGGGCACAGATACGCAGTATTTT. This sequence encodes CAAPPPGQGTDTQYF.

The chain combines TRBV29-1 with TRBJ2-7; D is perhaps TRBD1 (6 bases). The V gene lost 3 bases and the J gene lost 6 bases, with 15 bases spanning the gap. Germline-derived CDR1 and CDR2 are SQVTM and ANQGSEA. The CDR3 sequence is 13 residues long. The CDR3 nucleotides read TGCAGCGTTGAGGTGGGGGCCGGTGGCGAGCAGTACTTC. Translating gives CSVEVGAGGEQYF.

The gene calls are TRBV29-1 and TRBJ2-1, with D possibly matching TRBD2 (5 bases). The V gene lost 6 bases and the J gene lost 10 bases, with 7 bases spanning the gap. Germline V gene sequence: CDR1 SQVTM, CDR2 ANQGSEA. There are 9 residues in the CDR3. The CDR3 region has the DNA TGCAGCGTCACGGGGGAGCAGTTCTTC. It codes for CSVTGEQFF.

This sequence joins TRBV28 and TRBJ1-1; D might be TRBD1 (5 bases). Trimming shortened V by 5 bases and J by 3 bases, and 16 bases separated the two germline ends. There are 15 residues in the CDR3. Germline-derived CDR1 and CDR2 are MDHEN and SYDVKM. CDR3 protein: CASSAHAGTHTEAFF. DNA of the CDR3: TGTGCCAGCAGTGCCCATGCCGGGACTCACACTGAAGCTTTCTTT.

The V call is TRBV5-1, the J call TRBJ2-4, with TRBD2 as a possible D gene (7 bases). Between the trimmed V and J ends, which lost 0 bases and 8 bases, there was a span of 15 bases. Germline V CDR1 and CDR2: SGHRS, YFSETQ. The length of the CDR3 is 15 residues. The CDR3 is CASSLAAQGRDIQYF. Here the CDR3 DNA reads TGCGCCAGCAGCTTGGCGGCCCAGGGGAGGGACATTCAGTACTTC.

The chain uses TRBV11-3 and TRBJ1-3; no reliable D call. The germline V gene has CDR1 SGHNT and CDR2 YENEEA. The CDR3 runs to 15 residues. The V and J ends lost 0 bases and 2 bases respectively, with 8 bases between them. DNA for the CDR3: TGTGCCAGCAGCTTAGAAGGAGGAGCTGGAAACACCATATATTTT. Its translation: CASSLEGGAGNTIYF. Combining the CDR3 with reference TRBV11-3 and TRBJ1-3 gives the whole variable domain EAGVVQSPRYKIIEKKQPVAFWCNPISGHNTLYWYLQNLGQGPELLIRYENEEAVDDSQLPKDRFSAERLKGVDSTLKIQPAELGDSAVYLCASSLEGGAGNTIYFGEGSWLTVV.

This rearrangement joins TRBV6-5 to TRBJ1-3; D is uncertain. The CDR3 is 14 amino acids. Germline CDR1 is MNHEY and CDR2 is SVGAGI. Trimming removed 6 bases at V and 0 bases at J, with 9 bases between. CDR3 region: CASSPGISGNTIYF. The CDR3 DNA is TGTGCCAGCAGCCCCGGGATCTCTGGAAACACCATATATTTT.

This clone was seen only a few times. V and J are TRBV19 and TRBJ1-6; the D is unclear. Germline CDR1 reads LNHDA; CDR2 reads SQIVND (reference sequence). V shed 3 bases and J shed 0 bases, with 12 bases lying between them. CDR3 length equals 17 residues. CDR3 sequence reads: CASSISVVRSYNSPLHF. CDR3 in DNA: TGTGCCAGTAGTATTTCTGTAGTACGCTCCTATAATTCACCCCTCCACTTT.

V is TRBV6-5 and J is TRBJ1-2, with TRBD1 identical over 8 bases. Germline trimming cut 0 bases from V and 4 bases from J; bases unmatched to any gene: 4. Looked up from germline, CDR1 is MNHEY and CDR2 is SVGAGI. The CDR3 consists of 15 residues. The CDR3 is CASSYSTGAAYGYTF. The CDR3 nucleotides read TGTGCCAGCAGTTACTCGACAGGGGCGGCCTATGGCTACACCTTC.

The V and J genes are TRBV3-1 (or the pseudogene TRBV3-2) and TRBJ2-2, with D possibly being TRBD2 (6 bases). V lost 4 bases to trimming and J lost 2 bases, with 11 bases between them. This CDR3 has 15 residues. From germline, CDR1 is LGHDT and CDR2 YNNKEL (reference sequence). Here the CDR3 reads CASSPMGLNTGELFF. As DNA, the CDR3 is TGTGCCAGCAGCCCGATGGGACTTAACACCGGGGAGCTGTTTTTT.

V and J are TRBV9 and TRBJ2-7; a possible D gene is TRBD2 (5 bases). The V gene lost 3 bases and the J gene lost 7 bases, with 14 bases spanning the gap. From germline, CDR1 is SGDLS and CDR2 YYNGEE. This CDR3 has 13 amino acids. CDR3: CASSEGPWREQYF. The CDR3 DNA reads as TGTGCCAGCAGCGAGGGTCCCTGGAGGGAGCAGTACTTC.